This T cell receptor beta chain was found in a study of control samples from healthy donors and cancer patients. Produced via immunoSEQ multiplex PCR; TCRdb's table is partial and in-frame only. This sample yields some 150,000 clones, of which around 94% are seen a single time; 12% to 15% belongs to the top ten. The CDR3 contains 15 residues. The germline V gene encodes CDR1 MNHEY and CDR2 SVGEGT. V lost 3 bases, J lost 1 base, and 9 bases lay in between. V usage is TRBV6-2 or TRBV6-3 and J usage is TRBJ2-2, with D maybe TRBD2 (5 bases). The sequence derives from a man in his fifties or sixties with colorectal cancer. What was sequenced was PBMCs. The CDR3, as DNA: TGTGCCAGCAGTTATCTGAGGGTGAACACCGGGGAGCTGTTTTTT. The encoded protein is CASSYLRVNTGELFF.